This T cell receptor (beta chain) was recovered during a study of blood T cell repertoires in COVID-19. V was clipped by 6 bases and J by 6 bases, with 12 bases between them. This CDR3 has 13 residues. Germline V gene data show CDR1 as MNHEY and CDR2 as SVGEGT. Data came from immunoSEQ multiplex PCR; TCRdb stores just in-frame clones and leaves some out. The sample carries some 70,000 clones, approximately 79% recorded once. This TCR came from a man aged 60 to 69 with acute or convalescent COVID-19. The sample comprised peripheral blood. The V gene is TRBV6-2 or TRBV6-3, the J gene TRBJ1-5; tentatively, D is TRBD1 (6 bases). This chain's CDR3 is CASSFRGVQPQHF. The CDR3 coding sequence is TGTGCCAGCAGCTTCAGGGGAGTTCAGCCCCAGCATTTT.